Listed below are T cell receptor beta chains from one sample, sequenced in a study of blood T cell repertoires in COVID-19. TCRdb keeps only in-frame clones here, not all; method: immunoSEQ multiplex PCR. The data show 100,000 or so clones, with around 87% seen just once and 11% held by the top ten. Sequencing used peripheral blood. These receptors were obtained from a woman aged 25-40 years with acute or convalescent COVID-19. Each CDR3 is given with its conserved first and last residue. The order of the fields is D gene, J gene, clone size, V gene, CDR3 protein, CDR3 DNA. D genes are given only for firm matches. The size of a clone is reported for some rows only, either as once, few or many, or as a class for expanded clones.

TRBD1	TRBJ1-2	NA	TRBV30	CAWSSGRGGGYTF	TGTGCCTGGAGTTCCGGCCGAGGGGGCGGCTACACCTTC
NA	TRBJ1-5	NA	TRBV23-1	CASSQSGQPSNQPQHF	TGCGCCAGCAGTCAATCCGGACAGCCTAGCAATCAGCCCCAGCATTTT
TRBD1	TRBJ1-1	once	TRBV10-2	CASRITGDTEAFF	TGCGCCAGCAGGATTACAGGGGACACTGAAGCTTTCTTT
NA	TRBJ1-1	few	TRBV28	CASSPRGNTEAFF	TGTGCCAGCAGTCCCAGGGGGAACACTGAAGCTTTCTTT
NA	TRBJ2-7	NA	TRBV6-5	CAVTDSYEQYF	TGTGCCGTAACCGACAGTTACGAGCAGTACTTC
NA	TRBJ1-1	NA	TRBV27	CASSLIPPWGGTEAFF	TGTGCCAGCAGTTTAATCCCCCCTTGGGGAGGCACTGAAGCTTTCTTT
TRBD1	TRBJ1-5	NA	TRBV27	CASSPDRGNQPQHF	TGTGCCAGCAGTCCCGACAGGGGGAATCAGCCCCAGCATTTT
NA	TRBJ1-5	NA	TRBV19	CASSIGGDQPQHF	TGTGCCAGTAGTATAGGGGGGGATCAGCCCCAGCATTTT
NA	TRBJ1-2	few	TRBV2	CASSEAGRGSGYTF	TGTGCCAGCAGTGAAGCGGGGAGAGGTTCGGGCTACACCTTC
NA	TRBJ1-2	NA	TRBV12-3/TRBV12-4	CASSLLGYGYTF	TGTGCCAGCAGTTTACTCGGCTATGGCTACACCTTC
NA	TRBJ2-7	NA	TRBV3-1/TRBV3-2	CASSPTGTYEQYF	TGTGCCAGCAGCCCCACCGGGACATACGAGCAGTACTTC
TRBD2	TRBJ2-7	NA	TRBV6-6	CATHGTSSYEQYF	TGTGCCACCCACGGGACTAGTTCCTACGAGCAGTACTTC
NA	TRBJ2-7	NA	TRBV3-1/TRBV3-2	CASSLVGAEQYF	TGTGCCAGCAGCCTTGTGGGGGCCGAGCAGTACTTC
NA	TRBJ1-6	NA	TRBV2	CASSEGRQNSPLHF	TGTGCCAGCAGTGAAGGCCGACAGAATTCACCCCTCCACTTT
NA	TRBJ1-4	NA	TRBV19	CASSMGGWATEKLFF	TGTGCCAGTAGTATGGGGGGTTGGGCAACAGAAAAACTGTTTTTT
TRBD1	TRBJ1-6	NA	TRBV19	CASRRTGVNNSPLHF	TGTGCCAGTAGGAGAACAGGGGTTAATAATTCACCCCTCCACTTT
TRBD2	TRBJ2-1	once	TRBV9	CASSVWGGAYNEQFF	TGTGCCAGCAGCGTATGGGGGGGAGCCTACAATGAGCAGTTCTTC
NA	TRBJ1-1	NA	TRBV28	CASSQGLGAFF	TGTGCCAGCAGCCAGGGGTTGGGAGCTTTCTTT
NA	TRBJ1-5	once	TRBV19	CASSIGEWNQPQHF	TGTGCCAGTAGTATAGGGGAGTGGAATCAGCCCCAGCATTTT
TRBD1	TRBJ2-7	NA	TRBV28	CASSPTGAGYYEQYF	TGTGCCAGCAGCCCTACAGGGGCAGGCTACTACGAGCAGTACTTC
NA	TRBJ1-1	NA	TRBV6-5	CASRGSLMLDTEAFF	TGTGCCAGCAGGGGCAGCCTGATGCTGGACACTGAAGCTTTCTTT
TRBD1	TRBJ1-1	once	TRBV30	CASQTGGRFTEAFF	TGTGCCTCCCAGACAGGGGGCCGTTTCACTGAAGCTTTCTTT
NA	TRBJ1-5	NA	TRBV2	CASSEALQGSQNQPQHF	TGTGCCAGCAGTGAAGCGCTTCAGGGGAGCCAAAATCAGCCCCAGCATTTT
NA	TRBJ1-1	NA	TRBV29-1	CSVGSRGGGTEAFF	TGCAGCGTTGGCTCGAGGGGGGGCGGCACTGAAGCTTTCTTT
TRBD1	TRBJ1-2	NA	TRBV11-2	CASRGTGGLDYGYTF	TGTGCCAGCAGAGGGACAGGGGGCTTGGACTATGGCTACACCTTC
NA	TRBJ1-2	NA	TRBV30	CAWSLGPGYGYTF	TGTGCCTGGAGTCTGGGGCCCGGCTATGGCTACACCTTC
NA	TRBJ1-2	NA	TRBV30	CAWSGGGGDGYTF	TGTGCCTGGAGTGGAGGCGGTGGTGATGGCTACACCTTC
NA	TRBJ2-2	NA	TRBV7-8	CASSVTDTGELFF	TGTGCCAGCAGCGTCACGGACACCGGGGAGCTGTTTTTT
NA	TRBJ1-1	few	TRBV12-5	CASGMTLNTEAFF	TGTGCTAGTGGAATGACATTGAACACTGAAGCTTTCTTT
NA	TRBJ2-2	NA	TRBV28	CASSTGILAGELFF	TGTGCCAGCAGTACAGGGATCCTGGCCGGGGAGCTGTTTTTT
NA	TRBJ1-6	NA	TRBV5-1	CASSRNRDNSPLHF	TGCGCCAGCAGCAGGAACAGGGATAATTCACCCCTCCACTTT
TRBD1	TRBJ1-2	NA	TRBV6-1	CASSDTGVRGYTF	TGTGCCAGCAGTGATACAGGGGTTCGTGGCTACACCTTC